This T cell receptor beta chain was documented in a study of T-cell reconstitution after alpha-beta-depleted transplantation in children. Study results and limitations: About two months after transplant, alpha-beta T cells reportedly came from several hundred expanded graft clones.

V lost 5 bases, J lost 3 bases, and 10 bases lay in between. The CDR3 has 14 amino acids. Preparing the TCRbeta library involved the use of unique molecular identifiers. Via MiXCR, TCRdb re-called the PCR reads, giving one row per CDR3 protein. The top ten clones hold roughly 27% of a sample with fewer than 550,000 distinct CDR3 sequences, 16% of them seen once. This clonotype was counted between two and nine times. The antigen remains unidentified. Here the sequenced sample was PBMCs, mostly from graft donor cells, taken 360 days after TCRalphabeta/CD19-depleted stem cell transplant. This rearrangement joins TRBV12-3 or TRBV12-4 to TRBJ2-2; D possibly corresponds to TRBD1 (5 bases). The receptor's source is a boy in the first two years of life who had a stem cell transplant for Wiskott-Aldrich syndrome, so the T cells may come from the graft donor. The CDR3 nucleotides are TGTGCCAGCAGTCCCAGGGTCCACACCGGGGAGCTGTTTTTT. Encoded protein: CASSPRVHTGELFF.